This is a list of T cell receptor beta chains from one sample in a study of spatial heterogeneity in lung cancer. TCRdb redid the calling of the 5' RACE reads with MiXCR, one entry per CDR3 protein. The repertoire holds around 100,000 distinct CDR3 sequences, nearly 4.5% seen once, with approximately 21% in the top ten. The specimen comprised lung tumor tissue, sampled at surgery. These receptors all come from a male donor with early-stage non-small cell lung cancer. CDR3s include the opening cysteine and the closing phenylalanine or tryptophan. D genes are given only for firm matches. Clone size, where shown, is once, few, many, or a class for clones that have expanded.

d_call | clone_size | j_call | v_call | cdr3_length | cdr3_nt | cdr3_aa
TRBD2 | few | TRBJ2-7 | TRBV20-1 | 14 | TGCAGTGCCCTACAGCGGGAGGATTGGGACGAGCAGTACTTC | CSALQREDWDEQYF
TRBD2 | many | TRBJ2-7 | TRBV20-1 | 14 | TGCAGTGCTAGTCGGACTAGCGGGATCGGCGAGCAGTACTTC | CSASRTSGIGEQYF
. | few | TRBJ1-5 | TRBV28 | 14 | TGTGCCAGCAAGACGTCGTGGGGCAATCAGCCCCAGCATTTT | CASKTSWGNQPQHF
TRBD2 | many | TRBJ2-1 | TRBV3-1 | 17 | TGTGCCAGCAGCCACCCTTGGCGGGAGAGCCCCTTCAATGAGCAGTTCTTC | CASSHPWRESPFNEQFF
TRBD1 | many | TRBJ1-1 | TRBV6-5 | 16 | TGTGCCAGCAATGAACACACCGGGACAGGGGGAACTGAAGCTTTCTTT | CASNEHTGTGGTEAFF
TRBD2 | many | TRBJ2-3 | TRBV3-1 | 15 | TGTGCCAGCAGCCAAGCCAGCGGGGACACAGATACGCAGTATTTT | CASSQASGDTDTQYF
. | many | TRBJ1-5 | TRBV2 | 15 | TGTGCCAGCAGCCGGACAGAGCTTAGCAATCAGCCCCAGCATTTT | CASSRTELSNQPQHF
. | many | TRBJ2-3 | TRBV5-1 | 12 | TGCGCCAGCAGCGAGGGTTCAGATACGCAGTATTTT | CASSEGSDTQYF
. | many | TRBJ1-6 | TRBV2 | 15 | TGTGCCAGCAGTGAGTCAGGACAGCTAAATTCACCCCTCCACTTT | CASSESGQLNSPLHF
. | many | TRBJ2-3 | TRBV7-9 | 14 | TGTGCCAGCAGCCTAAGACTAGAAACAGATACGCAGTATTTT | CASSLRLETDTQYF
. | many | TRBJ1-2 | TRBV5-5 | 18 | TGTGCCAGCAGCCCCATGGTCATTGGGGGATATTCGAACTATGGCTACACCTTC | CASSPMVIGGYSNYGYTF
. | many | TRBJ2-7 | TRBV10-3 | 14 | TGTGCCATCAGTGAAGAGCCGACCACCTACGAGCAGTACTTC | CAISEEPTTYEQYF
. | many | TRBJ1-1 | TRBV6-6 | 13 | TGTGCCAGCACCCCCCCCCTGGGCACTGAAGCTTTCTTT | CASTPPLGTEAFF
. | many | TRBJ1-1 | TRBV12-3/TRBV12-4 | 13 | TGTGCCAGCAGTTTGACGGGGGCTCCCGAAGCTTTCTTT | CASSLTGAPEAFF
. | many | TRBJ2-3 | TRBV6-1 | 14 | TGTGCCAGCAGTGAGTGGGCTAGCACAGATACGCAGTATTTT | CASSEWASTDTQYF
TRBD2 | medium-sized | TRBJ2-2 | TRBV27 | 16 | TGTGCCAGCAGTTTTCTAAGCGGGAGTTCCGCCGGGGAGCTGTTTTTT | CASSFLSGSSAGELFF
TRBD1 | few | TRBJ2-5 | TRBV27 | 15 | TGTGCCAGCAGACGTACAGGGGGAGACCAAGAGACCCAGTACTTC | CASRRTGGDQETQYF
. | many | TRBJ2-3 | TRBV5-1 | 14 | TGCGCCAGCAGCTTGGGCGCAGGGGAAGATACGCAGTATTTT | CASSLGAGEDTQYF
. | many | TRBJ1-1 | TRBV20-1 | 13 | TGCAGTGCTGCTCCAACAGTTACCCCTGAAGCTTTCTTT | CSAAPTVTPEAFF
. | few | TRBJ2-2 | TRBV6-5 | 15 | TGTGCCAGCAGCCCTCCCCTTAGGGGAATCGGGGAGCTGTTTTTT | CASSPPLRGIGELFF
. | . | TRBJ2-7 | TRBV5-4 | 15 | TGTGCCAGCAGCTTGGCCGGCACCTTTTTACGAGAGCAGTACTTC | CASSLAGTFLREQYF
TRBD1 | many | TRBJ1-1 | TRBV27 | 14 | TGTGCCAGCCATCTTGGACAGGGGTTCACTGAAGCTTTCTTT | CASHLGQGFTEAFF
. | . | TRBJ1-1 | TRBV11-1 | 16 | TGTGCCAGCAGCAAAGCCCACAGGGCCCCCTACACTGAAGCTTTCTTT | CASSKAHRAPYTEAFF
. | many | TRBJ1-5 | TRBV6-2/TRBV6-3 | 16 | TGTGCCAGCCCAGTGGGACGGGGGCACGGCGATCAGCCCCAGCATTTT | CASPVGRGHGDQPQHF